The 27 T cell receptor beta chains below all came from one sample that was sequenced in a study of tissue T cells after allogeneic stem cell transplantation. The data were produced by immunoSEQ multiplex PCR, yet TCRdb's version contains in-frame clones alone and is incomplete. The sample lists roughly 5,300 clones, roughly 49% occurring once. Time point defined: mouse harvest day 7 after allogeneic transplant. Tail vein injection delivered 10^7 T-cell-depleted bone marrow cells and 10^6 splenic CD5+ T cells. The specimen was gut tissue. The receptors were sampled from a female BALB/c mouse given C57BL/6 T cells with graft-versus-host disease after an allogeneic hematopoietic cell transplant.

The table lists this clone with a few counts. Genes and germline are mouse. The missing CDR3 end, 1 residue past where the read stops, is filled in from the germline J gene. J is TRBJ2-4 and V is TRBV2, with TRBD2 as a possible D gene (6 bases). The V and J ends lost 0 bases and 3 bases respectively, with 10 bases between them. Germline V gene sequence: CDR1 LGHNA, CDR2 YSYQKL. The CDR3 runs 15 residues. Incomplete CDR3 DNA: TGTGCCAGCAGCCAAGATGGGGGAAGGCAAAACACCTTGTAC. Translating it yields CASSQDGGRQNTLY. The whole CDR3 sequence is CASSQDGGRQNTLYF.

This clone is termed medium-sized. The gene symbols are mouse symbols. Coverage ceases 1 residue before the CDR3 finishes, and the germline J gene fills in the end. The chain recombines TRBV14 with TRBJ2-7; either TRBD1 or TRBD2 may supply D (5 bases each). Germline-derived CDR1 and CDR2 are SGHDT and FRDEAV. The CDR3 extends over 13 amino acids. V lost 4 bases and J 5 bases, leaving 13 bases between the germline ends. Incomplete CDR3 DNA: TGTGCCAGCAGTCTCTTCCCGGGACATGAACAGTAC. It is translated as CASSLFPGHEQY. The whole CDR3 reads CASSLFPGHEQYF.

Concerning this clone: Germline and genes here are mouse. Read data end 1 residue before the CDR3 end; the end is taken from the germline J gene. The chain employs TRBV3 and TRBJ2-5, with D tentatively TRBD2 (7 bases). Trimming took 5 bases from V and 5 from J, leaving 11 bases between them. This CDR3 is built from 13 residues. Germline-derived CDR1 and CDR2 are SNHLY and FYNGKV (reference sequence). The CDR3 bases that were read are TGTGCCAGCAGCCCGGGGGGCGCAGACACCCAGTAC. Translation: CASSPGGADTQY. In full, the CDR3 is CASSPGGADTQYF.

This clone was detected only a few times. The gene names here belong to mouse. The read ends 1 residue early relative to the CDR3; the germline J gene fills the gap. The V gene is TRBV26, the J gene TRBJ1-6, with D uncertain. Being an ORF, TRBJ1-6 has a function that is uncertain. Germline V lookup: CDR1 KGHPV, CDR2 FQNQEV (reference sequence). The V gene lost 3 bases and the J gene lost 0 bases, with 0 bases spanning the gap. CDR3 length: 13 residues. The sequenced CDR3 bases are TGTGCCAGCAGTCTTTCCTATAATTCGCCCCTCTAC. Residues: CASSLSYNSPLY. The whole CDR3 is CASSLSYNSPLYF.

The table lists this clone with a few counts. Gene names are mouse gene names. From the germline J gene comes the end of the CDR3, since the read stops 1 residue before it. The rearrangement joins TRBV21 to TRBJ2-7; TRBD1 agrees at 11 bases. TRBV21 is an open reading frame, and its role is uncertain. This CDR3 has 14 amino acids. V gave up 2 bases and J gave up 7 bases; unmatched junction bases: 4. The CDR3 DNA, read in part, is TGTGCTAGCAGTCAAGGACAGGGGGCAGGGGAACAGTAC. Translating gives CASSQGQGAGEQY. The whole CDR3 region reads CASSQGQGAGEQYF.

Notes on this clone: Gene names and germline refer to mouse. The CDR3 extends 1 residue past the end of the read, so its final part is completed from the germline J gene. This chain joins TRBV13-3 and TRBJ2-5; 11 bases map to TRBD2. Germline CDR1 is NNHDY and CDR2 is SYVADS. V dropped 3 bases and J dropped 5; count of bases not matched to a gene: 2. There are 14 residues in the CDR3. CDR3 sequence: CASSGLGGLDTQYF. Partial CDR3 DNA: TGTGCCAGCAGTGGACTGGGGGGGTTAGACACCCAGTAC.

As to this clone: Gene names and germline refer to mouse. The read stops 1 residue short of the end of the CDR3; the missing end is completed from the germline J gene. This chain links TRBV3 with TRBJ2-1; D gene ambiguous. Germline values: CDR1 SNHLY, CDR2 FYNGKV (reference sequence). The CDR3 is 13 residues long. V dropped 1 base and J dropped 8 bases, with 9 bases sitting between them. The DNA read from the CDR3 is TGTGCCAGCAGCTTAGACGCGACAACTGAGCAGTTC. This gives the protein CASSLDATTEQF. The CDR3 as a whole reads CASSLDATTEQFF.

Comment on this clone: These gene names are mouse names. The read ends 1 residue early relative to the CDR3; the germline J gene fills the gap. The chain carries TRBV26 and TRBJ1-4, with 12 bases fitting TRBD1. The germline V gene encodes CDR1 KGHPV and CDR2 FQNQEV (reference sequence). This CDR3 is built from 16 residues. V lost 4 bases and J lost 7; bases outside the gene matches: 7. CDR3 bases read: TGTGCCAGCAGTCGACCCGGGACAGGGGGCGCCGAAAGATTATTT. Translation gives CASSRPGTGGAERLF. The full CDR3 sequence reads CASSRPGTGGAERLFF.

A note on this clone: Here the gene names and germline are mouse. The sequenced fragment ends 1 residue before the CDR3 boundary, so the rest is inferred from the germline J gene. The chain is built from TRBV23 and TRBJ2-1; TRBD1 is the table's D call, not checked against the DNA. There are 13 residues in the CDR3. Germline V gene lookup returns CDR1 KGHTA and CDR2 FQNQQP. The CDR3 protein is CSSRPGQYAEQFF. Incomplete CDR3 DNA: TGCTCCAGCAGGCCGGGACAATATGCTGAGCAGTTC.

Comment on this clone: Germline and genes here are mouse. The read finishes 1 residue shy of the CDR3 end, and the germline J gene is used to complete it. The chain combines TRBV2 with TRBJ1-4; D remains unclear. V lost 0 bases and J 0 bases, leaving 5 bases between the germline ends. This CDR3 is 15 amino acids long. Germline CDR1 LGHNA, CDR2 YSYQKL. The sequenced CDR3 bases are TGTGCCAGCAGCCAAGATGGGGTTTCCAACGAAAGATTATTT. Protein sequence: CASSQDGVSNERLF. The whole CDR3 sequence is CASSQDGVSNERLFF.

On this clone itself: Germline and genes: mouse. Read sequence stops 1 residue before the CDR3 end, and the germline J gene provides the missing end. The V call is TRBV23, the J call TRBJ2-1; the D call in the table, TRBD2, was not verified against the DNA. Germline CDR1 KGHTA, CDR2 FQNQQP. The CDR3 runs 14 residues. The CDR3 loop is CSSSQLGGRAEQFF. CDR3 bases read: TGCTCCAGCAGTCAACTGGGGGGGCGCGCTGAGCAGTTC.

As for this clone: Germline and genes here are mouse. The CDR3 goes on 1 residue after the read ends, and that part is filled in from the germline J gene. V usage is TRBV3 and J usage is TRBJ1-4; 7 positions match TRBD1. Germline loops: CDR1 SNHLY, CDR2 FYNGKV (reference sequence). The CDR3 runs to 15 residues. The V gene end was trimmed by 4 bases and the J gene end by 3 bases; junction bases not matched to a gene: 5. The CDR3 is CASSSPGTANERLFF. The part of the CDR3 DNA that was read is TGTGCCAGCAGCTCGCCCGGGACAGCCAACGAAAGATTATTT.

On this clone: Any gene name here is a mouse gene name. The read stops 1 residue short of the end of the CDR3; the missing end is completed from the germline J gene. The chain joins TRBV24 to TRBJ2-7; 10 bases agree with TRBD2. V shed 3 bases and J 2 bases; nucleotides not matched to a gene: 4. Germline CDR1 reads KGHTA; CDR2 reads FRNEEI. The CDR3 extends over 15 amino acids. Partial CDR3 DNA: TGTGCCAGCAGTCTAAGACTGGGGGGCGCCTATGAACAGTAC. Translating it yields CASSLRLGGAYEQY. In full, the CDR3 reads CASSLRLGGAYEQYF.

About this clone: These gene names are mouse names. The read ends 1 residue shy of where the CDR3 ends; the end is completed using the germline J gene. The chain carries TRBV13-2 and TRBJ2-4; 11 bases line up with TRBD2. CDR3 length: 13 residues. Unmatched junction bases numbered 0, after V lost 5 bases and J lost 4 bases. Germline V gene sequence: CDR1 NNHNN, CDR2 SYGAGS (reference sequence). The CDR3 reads CASGGLGENTLYF. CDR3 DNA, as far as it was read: TGTGCCAGCGGGGGACTGGGGGAAAACACCTTGTAC.

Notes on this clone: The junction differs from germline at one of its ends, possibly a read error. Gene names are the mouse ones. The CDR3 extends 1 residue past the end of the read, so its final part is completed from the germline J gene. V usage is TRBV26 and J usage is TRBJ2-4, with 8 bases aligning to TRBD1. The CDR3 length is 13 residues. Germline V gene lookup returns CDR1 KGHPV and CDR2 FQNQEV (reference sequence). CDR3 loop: CAGSWTGQNTLYF. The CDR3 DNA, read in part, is TGTGCCGGCAGTTGGACAGGGCAAAACACCTTGTAC.

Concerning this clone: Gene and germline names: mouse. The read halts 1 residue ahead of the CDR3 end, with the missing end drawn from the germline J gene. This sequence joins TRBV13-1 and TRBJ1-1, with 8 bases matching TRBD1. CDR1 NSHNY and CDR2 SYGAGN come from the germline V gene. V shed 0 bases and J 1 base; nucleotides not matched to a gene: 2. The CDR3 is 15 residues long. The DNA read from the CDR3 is TGTGCCAGCAGTGATGCAGGGACAGGGAACACAGAAGTCTTC. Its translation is CASSDAGTGNTEVF. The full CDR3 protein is CASSDAGTGNTEVFF.

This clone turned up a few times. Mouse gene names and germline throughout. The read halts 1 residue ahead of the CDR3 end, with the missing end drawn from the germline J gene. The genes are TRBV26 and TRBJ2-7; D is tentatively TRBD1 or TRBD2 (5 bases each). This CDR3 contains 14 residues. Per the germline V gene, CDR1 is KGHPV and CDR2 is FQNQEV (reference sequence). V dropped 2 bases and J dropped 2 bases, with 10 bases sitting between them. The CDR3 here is CASSLGGGPYEQYF. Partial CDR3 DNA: TGTGCCAGCAGTCTGGGGGGAGGGCCCTATGAACAGTAC.

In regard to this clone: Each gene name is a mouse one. The sequenced part of the CDR3 DNA is TGTGCCAGCAGTTTTGCTGGGTTAAACACCTTGTAC. It specifies CASSFAGLNTLY. The complete CDR3 reads CASSFAGLNTLYF. The genes are TRBV15 and TRBJ2-4; perhaps TRBD2 as D (5 bases). The read is 1 residue too short to cover the CDR3 end, so that end is filled in from the germline J gene. This CDR3 spans 13 amino acids. Germline V gene sequence: CDR1 SGHND, CDR2 FRSKSL. V lost 3 bases and J lost 5, with 9 bases in between.

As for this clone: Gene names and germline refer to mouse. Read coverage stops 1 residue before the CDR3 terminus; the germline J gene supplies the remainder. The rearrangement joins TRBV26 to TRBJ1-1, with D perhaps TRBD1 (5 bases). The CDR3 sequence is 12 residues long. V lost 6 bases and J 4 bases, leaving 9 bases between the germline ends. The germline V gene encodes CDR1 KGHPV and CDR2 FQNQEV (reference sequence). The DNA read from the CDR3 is TGTGCCAGCAGCCTGACAGCCACAGAAGTCTTC. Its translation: CASSLTATEVF. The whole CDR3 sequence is CASSLTATEVFF.

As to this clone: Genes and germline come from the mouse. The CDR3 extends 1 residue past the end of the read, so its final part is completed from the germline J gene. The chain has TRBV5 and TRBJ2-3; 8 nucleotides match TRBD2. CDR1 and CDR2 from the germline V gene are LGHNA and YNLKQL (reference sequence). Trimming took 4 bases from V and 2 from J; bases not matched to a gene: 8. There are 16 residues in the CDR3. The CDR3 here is CASSPRGGAVAETLYF. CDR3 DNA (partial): TGTGCCAGCAGCCCCCGGGGGGGCGCTGTTGCAGAAACGCTGTAT.

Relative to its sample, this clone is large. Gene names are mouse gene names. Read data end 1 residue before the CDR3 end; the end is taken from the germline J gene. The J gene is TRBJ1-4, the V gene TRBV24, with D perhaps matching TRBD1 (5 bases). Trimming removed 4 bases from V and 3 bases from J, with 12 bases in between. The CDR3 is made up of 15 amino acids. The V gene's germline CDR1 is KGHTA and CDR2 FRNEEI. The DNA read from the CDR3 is TGTGCCAGCAGTCCCAGGGAGACGGCCAACGAAAGATTATTT. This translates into CASSPRETANERLF. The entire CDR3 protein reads CASSPRETANERLFF.

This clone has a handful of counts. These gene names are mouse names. This CDR3 is CASSHRGRDTQYF. The DNA read from the CDR3 is TGTGCCAGCAGCCACAGGGGGAGGGACACCCAGTAC. The J gene is TRBJ2-5, the V gene TRBV26; TRBD1 aligns across 8 bases. The CDR3 end is not reached by the read, which stops 1 residue before it; the germline J gene fills it in. The CDR3 runs 13 residues. The germline V gene has CDR1 KGHPV and CDR2 FQNQEV (reference sequence). The V and J ends lost 6 bases and 6 bases, in that order; junction bases with no gene match: 5.

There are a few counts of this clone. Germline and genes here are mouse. Incomplete CDR3 DNA: TGTGCTAGCAGCTTACAGGGGTTGGGCACAGAAGTCTTC. Translating gives CASSLQGLGTEVF. The complete CDR3 reads CASSLQGLGTEVFF. The chain links TRBV29 to TRBJ1-1; TRBD1 agrees at 7 bases. The read halts 1 residue ahead of the CDR3 end, with the missing end drawn from the germline J gene. The CDR3 is made up of 14 amino acids. Germline V CDR1 and CDR2: MSHET, SYDVDS. Unmatched junction bases numbered 8, after V lost 6 bases and J lost 4 bases.

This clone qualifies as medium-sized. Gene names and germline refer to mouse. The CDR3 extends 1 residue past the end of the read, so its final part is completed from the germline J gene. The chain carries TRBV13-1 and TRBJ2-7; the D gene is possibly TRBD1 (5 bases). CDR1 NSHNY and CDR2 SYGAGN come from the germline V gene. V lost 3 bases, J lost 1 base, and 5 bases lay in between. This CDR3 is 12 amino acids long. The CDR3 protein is CASSGTSYEQYF. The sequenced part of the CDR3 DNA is TGTGCCAGCAGTGGGACATCCTATGAACAGTAC.

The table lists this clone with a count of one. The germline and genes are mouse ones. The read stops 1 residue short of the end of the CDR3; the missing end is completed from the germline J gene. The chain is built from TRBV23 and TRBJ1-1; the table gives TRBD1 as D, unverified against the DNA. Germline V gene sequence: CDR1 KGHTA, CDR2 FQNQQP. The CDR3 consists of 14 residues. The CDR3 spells CSSSQRTANTEVFF. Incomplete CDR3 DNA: TGCTCCAGCAGTCAACGGACAGCAAACACAGAAGTCTTC.

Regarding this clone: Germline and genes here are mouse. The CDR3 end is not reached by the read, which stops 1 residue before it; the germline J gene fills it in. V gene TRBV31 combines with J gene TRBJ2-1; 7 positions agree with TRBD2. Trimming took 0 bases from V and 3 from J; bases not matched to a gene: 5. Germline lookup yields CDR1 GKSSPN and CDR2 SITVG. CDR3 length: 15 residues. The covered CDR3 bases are TGTGCCTGGAGTCTAGCTGGGGGAATCTATGCTGAGCAGTTC. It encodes CAWSLAGGIYAEQF. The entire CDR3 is CAWSLAGGIYAEQFF.

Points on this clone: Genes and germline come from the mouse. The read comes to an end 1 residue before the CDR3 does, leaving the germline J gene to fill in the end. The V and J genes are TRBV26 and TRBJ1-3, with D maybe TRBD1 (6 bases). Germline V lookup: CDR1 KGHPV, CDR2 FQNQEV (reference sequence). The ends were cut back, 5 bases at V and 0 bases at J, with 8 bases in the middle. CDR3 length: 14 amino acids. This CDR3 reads CASSSTGSGNTLYF. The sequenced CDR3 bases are TGTGCCAGCAGTTCGACAGGTTCTGGAAATACGCTCTAT.